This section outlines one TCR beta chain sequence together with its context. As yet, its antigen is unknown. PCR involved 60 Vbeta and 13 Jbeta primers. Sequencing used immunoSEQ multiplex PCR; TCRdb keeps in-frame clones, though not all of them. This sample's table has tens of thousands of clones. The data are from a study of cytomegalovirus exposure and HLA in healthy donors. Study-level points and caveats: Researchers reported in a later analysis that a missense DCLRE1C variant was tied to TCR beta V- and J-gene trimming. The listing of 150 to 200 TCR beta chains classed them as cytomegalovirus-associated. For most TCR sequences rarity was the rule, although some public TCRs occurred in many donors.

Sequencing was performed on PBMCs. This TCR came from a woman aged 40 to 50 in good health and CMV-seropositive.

This CDR3 reads CASSERQEFSNYGYTF. The DNA of the CDR3 is TGTGCCAGCAGTGAAAGACAGGAATTTTCTAACTATGGCTACACCTTC. This rearrangement joins TRBV6-1 to TRBJ1-2; weak D call: TRBD1 (6 bases). V lost 2 bases and J 0 bases, leaving 13 bases between the germline ends. The CDR3 has 16 residues. CDR1 and CDR2 (germline): MNHNS, SASEGT.